This T cell receptor beta chain stems from a study of T cells in Graves' hyperthyroidism and ophthalmopathy. Study context: Peripheral blood was secured at the point of initial diagnosis, before any treatment.

At least 3 on the Clinical Activity Score was recorded for ophthalmopathy patients, who also had NOSPECS grade at least 4 and duration under 3 months. This clonotype has at least ten counts. Amplified regions were TCR beta CDR3 sequences from RNA transcripts. HTBI primers were the set used in a first-round RT-PCR of the TCR CDR3. TCRdb fed the multiplex PCR reads into MiXCR, producing one record per CDR3 protein. The repertoire holds hundreds of thousands of distinct CDR3 sequences, with roughly 14% as singletons. Sequenced: blood. This sequence originates from a woman aged 40-49 years with Graves' ophthalmopathy.

CDR3 sequence: CASTHGGLIAQDSPNAYEQYF. DNA of the CDR3: TGTGCCAGCACTCACGGGGGGCTAATAGCCCAGGACTCTCCGAACGCGTACGAGCAGTACTTC. This chain joins TRBV6-7 and TRBJ2-7, with D perhaps matching TRBD2 (7 bases). TRBV6-7 is an open reading frame whose function is uncertain. The germline V and J ends were trimmed by 7 bases and 4 bases, with 38 bases remaining between them. The CDR3 consists of 21 residues.